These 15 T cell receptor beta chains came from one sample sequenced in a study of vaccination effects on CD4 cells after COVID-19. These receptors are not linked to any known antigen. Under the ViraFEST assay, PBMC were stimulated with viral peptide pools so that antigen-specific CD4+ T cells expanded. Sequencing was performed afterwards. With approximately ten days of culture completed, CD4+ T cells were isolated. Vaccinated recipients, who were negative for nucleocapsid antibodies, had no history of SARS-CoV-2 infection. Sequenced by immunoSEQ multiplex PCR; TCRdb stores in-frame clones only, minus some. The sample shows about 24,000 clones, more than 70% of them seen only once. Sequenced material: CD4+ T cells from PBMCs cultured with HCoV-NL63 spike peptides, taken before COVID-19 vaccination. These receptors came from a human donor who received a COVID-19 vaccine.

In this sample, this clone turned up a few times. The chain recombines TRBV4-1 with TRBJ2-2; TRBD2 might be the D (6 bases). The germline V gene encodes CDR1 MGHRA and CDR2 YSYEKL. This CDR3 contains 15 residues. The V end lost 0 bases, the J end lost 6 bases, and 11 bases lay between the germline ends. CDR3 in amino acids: CASSQELAIPGELFF. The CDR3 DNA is TGCGCCAGCAGCCAAGAGCTAGCGATCCCCGGGGAGCTGTTTTTT.

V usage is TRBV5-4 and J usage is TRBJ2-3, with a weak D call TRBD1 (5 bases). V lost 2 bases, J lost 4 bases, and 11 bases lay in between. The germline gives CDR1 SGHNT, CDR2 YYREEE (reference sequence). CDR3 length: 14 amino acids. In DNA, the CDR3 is TGTGCCAGCAGCTTAGTGTCAGGGTCAGATACGCAGTATTTT. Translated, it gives CASSLVSGSDTQYF.

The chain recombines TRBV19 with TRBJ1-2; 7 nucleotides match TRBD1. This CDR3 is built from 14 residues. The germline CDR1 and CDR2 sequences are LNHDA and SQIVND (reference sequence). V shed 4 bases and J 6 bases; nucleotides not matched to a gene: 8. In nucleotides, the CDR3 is TGTGCCAGTAGTAGGATAACAGGGGCCGATGGCTACACCTTC. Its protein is CASSRITGADGYTF.

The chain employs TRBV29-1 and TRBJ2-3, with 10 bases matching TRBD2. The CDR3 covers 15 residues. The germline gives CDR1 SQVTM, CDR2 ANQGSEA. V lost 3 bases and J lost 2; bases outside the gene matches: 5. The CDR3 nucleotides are TGCAGCGTTGATGGTAGCGGGGGGAACACAGATACGCAGTATTTT. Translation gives CSVDGSGGNTDTQYF.

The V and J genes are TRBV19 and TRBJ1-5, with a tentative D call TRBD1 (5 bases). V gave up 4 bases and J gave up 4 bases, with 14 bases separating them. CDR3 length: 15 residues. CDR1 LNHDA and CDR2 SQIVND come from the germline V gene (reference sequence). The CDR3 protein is CASSTPQGINQPQHF. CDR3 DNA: TGTGCCAGTAGTACCCCCCAGGGAATTAATCAGCCCCAGCATTTT.

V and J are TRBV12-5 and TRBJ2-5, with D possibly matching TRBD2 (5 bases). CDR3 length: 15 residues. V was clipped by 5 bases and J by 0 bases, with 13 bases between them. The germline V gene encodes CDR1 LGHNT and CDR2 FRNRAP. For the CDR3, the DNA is TGTGCTAGTGGTACCGAACGGGATTACCAAGAGACCCAGTACTTC. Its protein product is CASGTERDYQETQYF. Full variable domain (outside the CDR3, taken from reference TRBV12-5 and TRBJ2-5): DARVTQTPRHKVTEMGQEVTMRCQPILGHNTVFWYRQTMMQGLELLAYFRNRAPLDDSGMPKDRFSAEMPDATLATLKIQPSEPRDSAVYFCASGTERDYQETQYFGPGTRLLVL.

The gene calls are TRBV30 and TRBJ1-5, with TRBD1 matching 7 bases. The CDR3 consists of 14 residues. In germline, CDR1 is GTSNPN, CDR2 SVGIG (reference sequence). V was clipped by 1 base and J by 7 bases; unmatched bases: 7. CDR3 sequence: CAWSAIGTDQPQHF. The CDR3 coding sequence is TGTGCCTGGAGTGCCATTGGGACAGACCAGCCCCAGCATTTT.

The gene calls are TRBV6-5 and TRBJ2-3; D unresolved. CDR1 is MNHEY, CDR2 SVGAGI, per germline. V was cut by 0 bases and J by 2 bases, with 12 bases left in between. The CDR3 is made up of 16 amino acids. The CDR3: CASSYSVSRLTDTQYF. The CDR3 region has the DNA TGTGCCAGCAGTTACTCGGTGTCGCGCCTCACAGATACGCAGTATTTT.

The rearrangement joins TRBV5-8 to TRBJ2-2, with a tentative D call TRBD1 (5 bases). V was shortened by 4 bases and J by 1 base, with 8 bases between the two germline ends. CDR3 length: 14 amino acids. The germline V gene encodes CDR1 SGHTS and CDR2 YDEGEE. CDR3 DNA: TGTGCCAGCAGCCCAGGACAGAACACCGGGGAGCTGTTTTTT. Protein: CASSPGQNTGELFF. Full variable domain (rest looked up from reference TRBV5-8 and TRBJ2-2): EAGVTQSPTHLIKTRGQQATLRCSPISGHTSVYWYQQALGLGLQFLLWYDEGEERNRGNFPPRFSGRQFPNYSSELNVNALELEDSALYLCASSPGQNTGELFFGEGSRLTVL.

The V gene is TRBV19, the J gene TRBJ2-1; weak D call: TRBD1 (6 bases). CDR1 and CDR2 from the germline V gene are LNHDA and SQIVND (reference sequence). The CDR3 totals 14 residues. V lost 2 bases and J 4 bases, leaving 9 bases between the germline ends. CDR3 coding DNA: TGTGCCAGTAGTATATGGACAGCTTACAATGAGCAGTTCTTC. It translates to CASSIWTAYNEQFF. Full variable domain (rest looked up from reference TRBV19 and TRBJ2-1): DGGITQSPKYLFRKEGQNVTLSCEQNLNHDAMYWYRQDPGQGLRLIYYSQIVNDFQKGDIAEGYSVSREKKESFPLTVTSAQKNPTAFYLCASSIWTAYNEQFFGPGTRLTVL.

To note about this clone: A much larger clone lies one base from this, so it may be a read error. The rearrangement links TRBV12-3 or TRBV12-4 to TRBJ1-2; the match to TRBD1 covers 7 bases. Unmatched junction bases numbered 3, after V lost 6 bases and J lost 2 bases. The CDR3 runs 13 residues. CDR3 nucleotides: TGTGCCAGCAGCCCGGGACAGAACTATGGCTACACCTTC. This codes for CASSPGQNYGYTF.

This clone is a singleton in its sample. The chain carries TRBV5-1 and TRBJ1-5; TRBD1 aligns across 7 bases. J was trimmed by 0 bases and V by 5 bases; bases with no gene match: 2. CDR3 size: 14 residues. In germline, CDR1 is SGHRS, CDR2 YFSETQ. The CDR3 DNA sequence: TGCGCCAGCAGTCAGGGGGATAGCAATCAGCCCCAGCATTTT. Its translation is CASSQGDSNQPQHF.

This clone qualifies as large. CDR3 coding DNA: TGTGCCAGCAGTCCGCGGATCATGTACGAGCAGTACTTC. Its protein is CASSPRIMYEQYF. The chain joins TRBV25-1 to TRBJ2-7; D gene ambiguous. The CDR3 contains 13 residues. Germline loops: CDR1 MGHDK, CDR2 SYGVNS. Trimming took 5 bases from V and 4 from J, leaving 12 bases between them.

The CDR3 sequence: CASSQATFEAFF. The CDR3, as DNA: TGTGCCAGCAGCCAAGCTACGTTTGAAGCTTTCTTT. The chain couples TRBV3-1 (or the pseudogene TRBV3-2) to TRBJ1-1; D not resolved. CDR3 length: 12 amino acids. Germline V gene data show CDR1 as LGHDT and CDR2 as YNNKEL (reference sequence). Deletions cut 1 base from V and 7 bases from J, with 7 bases between.

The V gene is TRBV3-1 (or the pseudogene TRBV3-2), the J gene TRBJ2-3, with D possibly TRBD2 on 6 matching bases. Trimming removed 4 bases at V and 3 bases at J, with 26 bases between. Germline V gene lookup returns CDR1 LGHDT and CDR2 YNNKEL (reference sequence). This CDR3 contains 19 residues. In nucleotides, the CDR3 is TGTGCCAGCAGCCCGACCCGGGGTAGCGGAGTAAGAAGAACAGATACGCAGTATTTT. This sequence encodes CASSPTRGSGVRRTDTQYF.